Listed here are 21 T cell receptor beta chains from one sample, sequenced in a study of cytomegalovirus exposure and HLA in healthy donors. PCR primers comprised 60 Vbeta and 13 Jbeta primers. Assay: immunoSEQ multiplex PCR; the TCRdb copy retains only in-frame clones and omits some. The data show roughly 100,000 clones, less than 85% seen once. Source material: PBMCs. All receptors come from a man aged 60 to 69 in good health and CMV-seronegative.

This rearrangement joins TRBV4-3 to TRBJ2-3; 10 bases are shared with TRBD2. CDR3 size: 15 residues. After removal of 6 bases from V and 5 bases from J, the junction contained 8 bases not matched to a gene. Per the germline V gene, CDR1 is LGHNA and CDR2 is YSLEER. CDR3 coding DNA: TGCGCCAGCAGTCCTATAGCGGGGGGTAGAGATACGCAGTATTTT. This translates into CASSPIAGGRDTQYF.

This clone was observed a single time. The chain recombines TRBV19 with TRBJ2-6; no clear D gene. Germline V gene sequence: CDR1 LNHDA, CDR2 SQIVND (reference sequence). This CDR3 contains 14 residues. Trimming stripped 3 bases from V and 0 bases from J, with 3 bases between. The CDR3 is CASSIHSGANVLTF. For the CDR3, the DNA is TGTGCCAGTAGTATTCACTCTGGGGCCAACGTCCTGACTTTC.

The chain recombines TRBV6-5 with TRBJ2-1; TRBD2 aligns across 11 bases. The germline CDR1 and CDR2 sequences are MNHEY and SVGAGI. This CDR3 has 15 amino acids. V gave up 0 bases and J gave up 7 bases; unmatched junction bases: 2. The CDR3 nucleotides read TGTGCCAGCAGTTACTCCGGGACTAGCGGAAATGAGCAGTTCTTC. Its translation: CASSYSGTSGNEQFF.

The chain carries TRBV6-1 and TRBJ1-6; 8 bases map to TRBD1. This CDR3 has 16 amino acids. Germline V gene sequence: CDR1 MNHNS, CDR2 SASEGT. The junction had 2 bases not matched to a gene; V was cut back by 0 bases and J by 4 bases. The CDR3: CASSEADRVYNSPLHF. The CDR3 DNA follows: TGTGCCAGCAGTGAAGCGGACAGGGTTTATAATTCACCCCTCCACTTT.

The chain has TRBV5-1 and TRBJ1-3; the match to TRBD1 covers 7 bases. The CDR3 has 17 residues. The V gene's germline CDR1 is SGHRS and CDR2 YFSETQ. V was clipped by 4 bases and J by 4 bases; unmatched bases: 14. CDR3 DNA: TGCGCCAGCAGCCCTCATCCCCCCACAGGGGCCGGAAACACCATATATTTT. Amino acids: CASSPHPPTGAGNTIYF.

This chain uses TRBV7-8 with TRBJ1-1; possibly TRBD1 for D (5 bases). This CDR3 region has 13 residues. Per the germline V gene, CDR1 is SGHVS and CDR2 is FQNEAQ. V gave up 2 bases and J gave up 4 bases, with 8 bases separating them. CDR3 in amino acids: CASSLTGGTEAFF. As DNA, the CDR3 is TGTGCCAGCAGCTTAACGGGGGGCACTGAAGCTTTCTTT.

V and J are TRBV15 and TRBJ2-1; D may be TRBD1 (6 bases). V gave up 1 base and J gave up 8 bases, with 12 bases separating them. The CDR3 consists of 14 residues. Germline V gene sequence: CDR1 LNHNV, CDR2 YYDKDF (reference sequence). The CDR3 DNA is TGTGCCACCAGCAGAGGGGGCAGGGGCTATGAGCAGTTCTTC. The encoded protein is CATSRGGRGYEQFF.

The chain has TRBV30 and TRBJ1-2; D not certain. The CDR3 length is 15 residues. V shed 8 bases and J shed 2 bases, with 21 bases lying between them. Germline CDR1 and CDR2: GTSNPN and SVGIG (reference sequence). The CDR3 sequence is CAGKVPGRPNYGYTF. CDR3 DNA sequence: TGTGCCGGAAAGGTACCAGGTCGGCCCAACTATGGCTACACCTTC.

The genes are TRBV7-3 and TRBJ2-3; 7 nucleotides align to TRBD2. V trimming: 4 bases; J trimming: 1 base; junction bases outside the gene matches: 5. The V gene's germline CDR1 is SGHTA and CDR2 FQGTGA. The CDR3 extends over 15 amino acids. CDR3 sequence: CASSWAGVGTDTQYF. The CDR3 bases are TGTGCCAGCAGCTGGGCGGGGGTTGGCACAGATACGCAGTATTTT.

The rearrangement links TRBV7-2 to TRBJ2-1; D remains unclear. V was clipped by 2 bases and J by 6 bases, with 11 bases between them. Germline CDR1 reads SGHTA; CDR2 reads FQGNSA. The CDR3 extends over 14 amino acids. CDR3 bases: TGTGCCAGCAGCTTAAGGTACGGGTCCAATGAGCAGTTCTTC. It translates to CASSLRYGSNEQFF.

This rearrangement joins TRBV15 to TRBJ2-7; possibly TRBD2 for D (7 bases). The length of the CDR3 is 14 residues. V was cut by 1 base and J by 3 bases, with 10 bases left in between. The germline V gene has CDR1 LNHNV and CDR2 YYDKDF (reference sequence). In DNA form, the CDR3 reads TGTGCCACCAGCAGAGGGGGGGGCGGCTACGAGCAGTACTTC. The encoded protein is CATSRGGGGYEQYF.

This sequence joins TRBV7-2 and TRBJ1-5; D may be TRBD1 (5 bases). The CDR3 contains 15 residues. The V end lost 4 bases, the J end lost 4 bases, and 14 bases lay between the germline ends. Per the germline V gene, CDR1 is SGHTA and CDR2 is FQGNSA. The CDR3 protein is CASSYVWGTNQPQHF. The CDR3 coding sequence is TGTGCCAGCAGCTACGTATGGGGGACTAATCAGCCCCAGCATTTT. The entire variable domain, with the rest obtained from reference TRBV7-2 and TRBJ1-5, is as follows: GAGVSQSPSNKVTEKGKDVELRCDPISGHTALYWYRQSLGQGLEFLIYFQGNSAPDKSGLPSDRFSAERTGGSVSTLTIQRTQQEDSAVYLCASSYVWGTNQPQHFGDGTRLSIL.

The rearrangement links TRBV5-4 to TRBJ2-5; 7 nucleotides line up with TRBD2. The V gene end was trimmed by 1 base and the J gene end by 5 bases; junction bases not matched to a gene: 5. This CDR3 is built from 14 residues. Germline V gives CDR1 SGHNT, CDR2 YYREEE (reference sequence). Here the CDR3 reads CASSLFGTKETQYF. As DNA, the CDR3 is TGTGCCAGCAGCTTGTTTGGGACTAAGGAGACCCAGTACTTC.

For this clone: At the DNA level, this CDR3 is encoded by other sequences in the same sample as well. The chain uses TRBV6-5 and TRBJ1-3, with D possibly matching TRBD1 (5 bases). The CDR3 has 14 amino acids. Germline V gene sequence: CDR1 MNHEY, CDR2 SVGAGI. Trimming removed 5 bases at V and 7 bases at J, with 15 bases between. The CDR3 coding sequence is TGTGCCAGCAGTCCCCAGGGAAGTGGGAACACCATATATTTT. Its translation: CASSPQGSGNTIYF.

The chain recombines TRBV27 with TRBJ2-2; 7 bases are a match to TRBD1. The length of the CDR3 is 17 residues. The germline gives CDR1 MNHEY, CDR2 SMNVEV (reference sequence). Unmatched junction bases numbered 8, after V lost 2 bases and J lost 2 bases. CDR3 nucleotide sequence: TGTGCCAGCAGTTTAGTGACAGGGTCCTCCAACACCGGGGAGCTGTTTTTT. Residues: CASSLVTGSSNTGELFF.

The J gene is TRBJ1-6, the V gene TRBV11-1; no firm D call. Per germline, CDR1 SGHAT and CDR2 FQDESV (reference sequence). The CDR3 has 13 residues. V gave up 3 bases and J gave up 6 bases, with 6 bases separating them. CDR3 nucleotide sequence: TGTGCCAGCAGCTTTCTTCGTAATTCACCCCTCCACTTT. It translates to CASSFLRNSPLHF. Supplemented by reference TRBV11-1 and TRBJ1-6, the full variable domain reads EAEVAQSPRYKITEKSQAVAFWCDPISGHATLYWYRQILGQGPELLVQFQDESVVDDSQLPKDRFSAERLKGVDSTLKIQPAELGDSAMYLCASSFLRNSPLHFGNGTRLTVT.

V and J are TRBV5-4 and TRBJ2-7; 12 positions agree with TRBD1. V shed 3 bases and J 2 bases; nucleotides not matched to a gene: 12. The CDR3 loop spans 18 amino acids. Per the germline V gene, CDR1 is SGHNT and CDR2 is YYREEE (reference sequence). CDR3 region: CASSSTRGTGGIPYEQYF. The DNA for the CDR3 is TGTGCCAGCAGCTCCACCAGGGGGACAGGGGGCATTCCCTACGAGCAGTACTTC.

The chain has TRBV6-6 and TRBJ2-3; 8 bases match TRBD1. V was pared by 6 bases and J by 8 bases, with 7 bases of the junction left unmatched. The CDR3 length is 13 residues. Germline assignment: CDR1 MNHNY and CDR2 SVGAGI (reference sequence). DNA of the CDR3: TGTGCCAGCAGCTCGGACAGGGAGGTTACGCAGTATTTT. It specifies CASSSDREVTQYF.

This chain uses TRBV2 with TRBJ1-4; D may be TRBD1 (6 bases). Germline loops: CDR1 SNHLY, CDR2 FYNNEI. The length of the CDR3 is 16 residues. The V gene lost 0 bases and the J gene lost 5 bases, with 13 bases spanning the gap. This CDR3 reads CASSEAQQGINEKLFF. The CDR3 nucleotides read TGTGCCAGCAGTGAAGCTCAACAGGGAATAAATGAAAAACTGTTTTTT.

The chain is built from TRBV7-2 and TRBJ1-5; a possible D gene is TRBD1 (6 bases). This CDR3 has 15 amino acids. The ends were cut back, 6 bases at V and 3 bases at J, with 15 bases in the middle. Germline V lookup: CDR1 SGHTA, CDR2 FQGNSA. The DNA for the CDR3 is TGTGCCAGCAGTATACAGGGAGTAGCCAATCAGCCCCAGCATTTT. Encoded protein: CASSIQGVANQPQHF.

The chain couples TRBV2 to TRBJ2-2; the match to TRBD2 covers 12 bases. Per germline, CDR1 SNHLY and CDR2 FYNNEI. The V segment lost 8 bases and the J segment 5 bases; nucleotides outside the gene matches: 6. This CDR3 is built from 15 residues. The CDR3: CASRGGLAGTGELFF. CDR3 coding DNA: TGTGCCAGCCGAGGCGGACTAGCGGGAACCGGGGAGCTGTTTTTT.